These 16 T cell receptor beta chains were all obtained from the same sample, sequenced in a study of T-cell reconstitution after alpha-beta-depleted transplantation in children. The authors prepared the TCRbeta library with unique molecular identifiers. TCRdb independently ran MiXCR on the PCR reads; one entry per CDR3 protein. This repertoire shows about 400,000 distinct CDR3 sequences, roughly 20% found once; its top ten account for 3.8%. Sequences were derived from PBMCs from the stem cell graft donor, sampled from the stem cell graft. The receptors were sampled from a human donor who donated a stem cell graft to a child with acute myeloid leukemia.

This clonotype has at least ten counts. The V and J genes are TRBV20-1 and TRBJ2-5; 7 bases line up with TRBD2. The germline CDR1 and CDR2 sequences are DFQATT and SNEGSKA (reference sequence). V was clipped by 4 bases and J by 5 bases; unmatched bases: 7. This CDR3 has 13 amino acids. The CDR3 spells CSATSKAGETQYF. CDR3 in DNA: TGCAGTGCTACCTCAAAAGCGGGGGAGACCCAGTACTTC.

V is TRBV7-9 and J is TRBJ2-3; 7 bases map to TRBD2. There are 16 residues in the CDR3. V was clipped by 5 bases and J by 1 base; unmatched bases: 9. Germline CDR1 and CDR2: SEHNR and FQNEAQ (reference sequence). The CDR3: CASSRPPSGGTDTQYF. Written as DNA, the CDR3 is TGTGCCAGCAGCCGCCCCCCTAGCGGAGGCACAGATACGCAGTATTTT.

This clonotype was seen only once. The CDR3 carries no conserved terminal phenylalanine or tryptophan, so it likely arises from a read error. The gene calls are TRBV30 and TRBJ1-1, with D unresolved. From germline, CDR1 is GTSNPN and CDR2 SVGIG (reference sequence). Trimming left V 8 bases short and J 10 bases short, with 23 bases between. The CDR3 extends over 13 amino acids. The CDR3, as DNA: TGTGCCACCGATGGCGGTTGGGTTAATGGAGCTTTCTGT. This codes for CATDGGWVNGAFC.

The gene calls are TRBV19 and TRBJ2-7; no clear D gene. The CDR3 is 12 residues long. CDR1 LNHDA and CDR2 SQIVND come from the germline V gene (reference sequence). V lost 1 base and J 7 bases, leaving 8 bases between the germline ends. CDR3 amino acids: CASSIGPREQYF. CDR3 nucleotides: TGTGCCAGTAGTATAGGGCCCAGGGAGCAGTACTTC.

This clonotype was found many times. The gene calls are TRBV4-2 and TRBJ2-1, with D possibly matching TRBD2 (6 bases). Germline CDR1 and CDR2: LGHNA and YNFKEQ. The CDR3 spans 14 residues. Between the trimmed V and J ends, which lost 2 bases and 8 bases, there was a span of 13 bases. The CDR3 spells CASSQTTSFHEQFF. CDR3 DNA: TGTGCCAGCAGCCAAACGACTAGTTTCCATGAGCAGTTCTTC.

The chain links TRBV5-1 to TRBJ1-5; D ambiguous. Germline-derived CDR1 and CDR2 are SGHRS and YFSETQ. The CDR3 spans 16 residues. With 3 bases removed from V and 5 bases from J, the gap between germline ends came to 18 bases. CDR3 DNA: TGCGCCAGCAGCTCCTTAAGGACCGTTTCTGATCAGCCCCAGCATTTT. Translated: CASSSLRTVSDQPQHF.

In its sample, this clonotype was seen many times. This chain connects TRBV6-2 or TRBV6-3 to TRBJ1-6; D not resolved. The CDR3 covers 14 residues. The V gene lost 8 bases and the J gene lost 0 bases, with 8 bases spanning the gap. Germline values: CDR1 MNHEY, CDR2 SVGEGT. The CDR3 bases are TGTGCCAGCCGCCGGAGCTCCTATAATTCACCCCTCCACTTT. Translated, it gives CASRRSSYNSPLHF.

This chain uses TRBV27 with TRBJ1-4; unclear D gene. Germline CDR1 MNHEY, CDR2 SMNVEV (reference sequence). Trimming took off 5 bases at V and 3 bases at J, with 16 bases between the two ends. The CDR3 is 16 residues long. The CDR3 coding sequence is TGTGCCAGCAGTCCCCCTAGGACCGCATCTAATGAAAAACTGTTTTTT. Protein sequence: CASSPPRTASNEKLFF.

This clonotype was counted between two and nine times. This chain connects TRBV27 to TRBJ2-1; D is ambiguous. This CDR3 has 17 amino acids. From germline, CDR1 is MNHEY and CDR2 SMNVEV (reference sequence). The V end was cut by 5 bases, the J end by 0 bases, with 17 bases between. The CDR3 DNA sequence: TGTGCCAGCAGTCCAGTAGGCCAGAAAAGCTCCTACAATGAGCAGTTCTTC. This encodes CASSPVGQKSSYNEQFF.

This clonotype was seen at least ten times. The CDR3 bases are TGCAGTGCTAGGGGGACGGAAAATCAGCCCCAGCATTTT. It codes for CSARGTENQPQHF. The chain combines TRBV20-1 with TRBJ1-5; tentative D call: TRBD1 (5 bases). Germline CDR1 reads DFQATT; CDR2 reads SNEGSKA (reference sequence). Trimming removed 3 bases from V and 4 bases from J, with 10 bases in between. The CDR3 extends over 13 amino acids.

This clonotype showed up many times. J is TRBJ2-7 and V is TRBV20-1; D is possibly TRBD2 (6 bases). Trimming took off 5 bases at V and 0 bases at J, with 14 bases between the two ends. Looked up from germline, CDR1 is DFQATT and CDR2 is SNEGSKA (reference sequence). The CDR3 spans 14 residues. The CDR3 loop is CSASRDASSYEQYF. CDR3 in DNA: TGCAGTGCTTCGCGGGATGCTAGCTCCTACGAGCAGTACTTC.

This clonotype was seen a handful of times. The V call is TRBV20-1, the J call TRBJ2-7; maybe TRBD1 (6 bases). The CDR3 covers 13 residues. Germline CDR1 DFQATT, CDR2 SNEGSKA (reference sequence). The V gene lost 1 base and the J gene lost 3 bases, with 10 bases spanning the gap. In DNA form, the CDR3 reads TGCAGTGCTAGAGCCCGGGACAACTACGAGCAGTACTTC. Translating gives CSARARDNYEQYF.

The V gene is TRBV28, the J gene TRBJ2-7; TRBD2 aligns across 7 bases. The CDR3 extends over 14 amino acids. Germline-derived CDR1 and CDR2 are MDHEN and SYDVKM. Unmatched junction bases numbered 2, after V lost 3 bases and J lost 0 bases. CDR3 amino acids: CASSFERDSYEQYF. The CDR3 coding sequence is TGTGCCAGCAGTTTCGAGCGGGACTCCTACGAGCAGTACTTC.

This clonotype appeared many times. V gene TRBV6-5 combines with J gene TRBJ2-1, with D unclear. Germline lookup yields CDR1 MNHEY and CDR2 SVGAGI. The CDR3 spans 15 residues. V gave up 4 bases and J gave up 0 bases, with 10 bases separating them. The CDR3 spells CASSSGAVSYNEQFF. The CDR3 coding sequence is TGTGCCAGCAGTTCCGGAGCAGTCTCCTACAATGAGCAGTTCTTC.

This clonotype has just a few counts. This chain joins TRBV20-1 and TRBJ2-5; 7 bases align to TRBD2. This CDR3 comprises 12 residues. From germline, CDR1 is DFQATT and CDR2 SNEGSKA (reference sequence). V gave up 3 bases and J gave up 4 bases; unmatched junction bases: 2. DNA of the CDR3: TGCAGTGCTAGTGGACTAGGAGAGACCCAGTACTTC. Its translation is CSASGLGETQYF.

The chain recombines TRBV12-3 or TRBV12-4 with TRBJ1-4; unclear D gene. V lost 5 bases and J lost 9, with 10 bases in between. The CDR3 covers 12 residues. The CDR3, as DNA: TGTGCCAGCAGTCCGACATACCAAAAACTGTTTTTT. Encoded protein: CASSPTYQKLFF.